This T cell receptor beta chain appears in the sequencing data of a study of OX40 agonist ivuxolimab in advanced cancers. Looking at the study overall: Ivuxolimab was a fully human IgG2 agonistic monoclonal antibody targeting the costimulatory receptor OX40 (CD134). Partial responses were achieved by three dose-escalation patients, of whom one had hepatocellular carcinoma and two had cutaneous melanoma. The point of sequencing TCRbeta in the periphery was to test whether ivuxolimab changed TCR sequence diversity and drove clonal T-cell expansion. The dose-escalation cohort was 82.7% male with a mean age of approximately 59 years, ranging from roughly 20 to 80. The monotherapy dose-escalation portion (N of about 50 patients) of the phase I ivuxolimab trial is reported in the paper. Among the approximately 54 dose-escalation patients, about 20 had hepatocellular carcinoma, 15 or so melanoma, 9 renal cell carcinoma and 9 head and neck cancer. Intravenous ivuxolimab was administered to patients every 2 weeks at six dose levels: 0.01, 0.1, 0.3, 1.5, 3 and 10 mg/kg. Patients were allowed to have had prior anti-PD-1, anti-PD-L1 or anti-CTLA-4 therapy, and 40% of the dose-escalation patients had previously received checkpoint inhibitors. Study-wide conclusions, independent of this receptor: On average, CD8+ T cells showed more expanded clones than CD4+ T cells after ivuxolimab. Partial responders in the 0.1-3.0 mg/kg groups had among the lowest normalized peripheral clonal expansion, especially among CD8+ T cells. At doses of 0.1 to 3.0 mg/kg, clonal expansion of both CD4+ and CD8+ blood T cells was observed from baseline to week 6. Low levels of normalized T-cell clonal expansion were also seen in some nonresponding patients. The antigen specificity of the peripheral T cells that underwent clonal expansion was not determined.

Genomic DNA was extracted from sorted cells for sequencing of the TCRbeta CDR3 region. The immunoSEQ Assay was used for sequencing of TCRbeta CDR3 regions. In its TCRdb copy, this immuneACCESS table keeps in-frame sequences only and misses some clones. Where compared with another copy, unresolved V genes explain less than half of these, and the others have no known cause. The sample includes tens of thousands of clones, with about 90% observed a single time. The ten most abundant clones make up around 3.9% of the sample. On this clone: Its specific antigen is unknown. The sample holds no much larger clone one base away, and base qualities are not on file.

Patients with autoimmune disease history or receiving systemic immunosuppression were excluded from the trial. Peripheral blood for TCR sequencing was collected from all dose cohorts at baseline, on cycle 4 day 1, and on cycle 7 day 1. The samples were drawn from a first-in-human, open-label, multicenter phase I dose-escalation trial of ivuxolimab. The trial enrolled adults with locally advanced or metastatic head and neck squamous cell, hepatocellular, melanoma or renal cell carcinoma. CD4+ and CD8+ T cells were sorted separately from peripheral blood before TCR sequencing. This material consisted of CD4+ or CD8+ T cells sorted from blood, taken in a trial of the OX40 agonist ivuxolimab. This clonotype was obtained from an adult with an advanced solid tumor such as melanoma, head and neck, liver or kidney cancer.

The CDR3 corresponds to CTTRGILYQPQHF. The sequence in DNA is TGTACCACTCGGGGGATTCTCTATCAGCCCCAGCATTTT. The chain is assembled from TRBV28 and TRBJ1-5; the best D guess is TRBD1, with 5 bases matching. Taken from the germline V gene, the CDR1 and CDR2 loops are MDHEN and SYDVKM. The CDR3 runs 13 amino acids, cysteine and phenylalanine included. The sequence is cut down to CDR3 DNA, 39 bases in frame from base 1.